These 25 T cell receptor beta chains were sequenced from one sample in a study of blood T cells in healthy people across ages. Together with a sample-barcoded 5' primer, a J-beta primer mix was included in a second PCR lasting roughly 6 to 12 cycles. From the 5' RACE reads, TCRdb called clonotypes with MiXCR, one entry per CDR3 protein. The sample includes around 1,600,000 distinct CDR3 sequences, 42% of them seen just once. The sequenced material came from blood. Receptors were obtained from a woman aged 18-29 years in good health.

The chain uses TRBV7-2 and TRBJ2-3; 7 nucleotides match TRBD2. The trim removed 3 bases at V and 4 bases at J, leaving 7 bases unmatched. The CDR3 has 15 amino acids. Per the germline V gene, CDR1 is SGHTA and CDR2 is FQGNSA. The chain's CDR3 is CASSLVASGADTQYF. The CDR3 coding sequence is TGTGCCAGCAGCTTGGTGGCTAGCGGCGCAGATACGCAGTATTTT.

This clonotype showed up just a few times. The CDR3 protein is CASSLGRPSEQFF. In DNA form, the CDR3 reads TGTGCCAGCAGTTTAGGTCGGCCTAGCGAGCAGTTCTTC. The V gene is TRBV12-3 or TRBV12-4, the J gene TRBJ2-1; perhaps TRBD2 as D (5 bases). CDR3 length: 13 residues. Trimming left V 1 base short and J 10 bases short, with 11 bases between.

The V gene is TRBV20-1, the J gene TRBJ1-1; TRBD1 might be the D (6 bases). The germline V gene encodes CDR1 DFQATT and CDR2 SNEGSKA (reference sequence). Trimming removed 1 base at V and 10 bases at J, with 10 bases between. The CDR3 consists of 11 residues. CDR3 nucleotides: TGCAGTGCTAGAGGGGAGGGGGGAGCTTTCTTT. Translation gives CSARGEGGAFF.

As to this clonotype: Germline and junction disagree at one end, which may indicate a read error. J is TRBJ2-1 and V is TRBV7-7; D remains ambiguous. CDR3 size: 15 residues. Germline CDR1 reads SSHAT; CDR2 reads FNYEAQ (reference sequence). The CDR3 spells CASSPHYSTYNEQFF. As DNA, the CDR3 is TGTGCTAGCAGCCCTCACTACTCAACCTACAATGAGCAGTTCTTC.

J is TRBJ1-2 and V is TRBV9, with TRBD1 matching over 8 bases. CDR3 length: 16 residues. J gave up 4 bases and V 6 bases, and 14 bases lay outside the gene matches. CDR1 is SGDLS and CDR2 is YYNGEE in the germline V gene. CDR3 sequence reads: CASNTHRDRITYGYTF. In DNA form, the CDR3 reads TGTGCCAGCAACACCCACCGGGACAGGATTACCTATGGCTACACCTTC.

This sequence joins TRBV28 and TRBJ2-5; no reliable D call. The CDR3 sequence is 16 residues long. The V end lost 4 bases, the J end lost 5 bases, and 20 bases lay between the germline ends. The germline V gene encodes CDR1 MDHEN and CDR2 SYDVKM. Written as DNA, the CDR3 is TGTGCCAGCAGTTCGCAAGACCGCTCGATAGGGGAGACCCAGTACTTC. The encoded protein is CASSSQDRSIGETQYF.

CDR3 nucleotides: TGCAGTGCTAGAGATCGGACAATAAGAGCTTTCTTT. Amino acids: CSARDRTIRAFF. This chain uses TRBV20-1 with TRBJ1-1; D is perhaps TRBD1 (5 bases). This CDR3 is 12 amino acids long. In germline, CDR1 is DFQATT, CDR2 SNEGSKA (reference sequence). V was trimmed by 0 bases and J by 10 bases, leaving 12 bases between them.

This chain joins TRBV18 and TRBJ2-3; D possibly corresponds to TRBD2 (5 bases). Trimming removed 1 base at V and 0 bases at J, with 17 bases between. The CDR3 contains 18 residues. Germline V gene lookup returns CDR1 KGHSH and CDR2 LQKENI. The CDR3 protein is CASSPRVKRSASTDTQYF. DNA of the CDR3: TGTGCCAGCTCACCACGGGTAAAGCGGAGCGCTAGCACAGATACGCAGTATTTT.

V gene TRBV7-2 combines with J gene TRBJ1-4; D uncertain. The CDR3 is made up of 14 amino acids. The germline V gene has CDR1 SGHTA and CDR2 FQGNSA. V lost 6 bases to trimming and J lost 3 bases, with 11 bases between them. The CDR3 DNA reads as TGTGCCAGCAGAGACCGACAAGCTAATGAAAAACTGTTTTTT. Protein: CASRDRQANEKLFF.

The rearrangement uses TRBV28 and TRBJ2-3, with TRBD2 identical over 9 bases. The CDR3 has 19 amino acids. The ends lost 0 bases at V and 0 bases at J; junction bases unmatched: 10. Looked up from germline, CDR1 is MDHEN and CDR2 is SYDVKM. CDR3 sequence reads: CASSLWGEASGVSTDTQYF. The DNA of the CDR3 is TGTGCCAGCAGTTTATGGGGGGAGGCTAGCGGGGTTAGCACAGATACGCAGTATTTT.

The chain is built from TRBV24-1 and TRBJ2-1, with 7 bases lining up with TRBD1. The CDR3 extends over 13 amino acids. The germline gives CDR1 KGHDR, CDR2 SFDVKD. After removal of 3 bases from V and 9 bases from J, the junction contained 4 bases not matched to a gene. This chain's CDR3 is CATSDPGQTEQFF. In DNA form, the CDR3 reads TGTGCCACCAGTGATCCGGGACAGACTGAGCAGTTCTTC.

The V gene is TRBV4-2, the J gene TRBJ2-2, with TRBD2 matching over 13 bases. This CDR3 is 17 amino acids long. After removal of 1 base from V and 4 bases from J, the junction contained 3 bases not matched to a gene. Germline CDR1 is LGHNA and CDR2 is YNFKEQ. The DNA of the CDR3 is TGTGCCAGCAGCCAAGTCGGACTAGCGGGAGCCACCGGGGAGCTGTTTTTT. This gives the protein CASSQVGLAGATGELFF.

The chain uses TRBV4-3 and TRBJ1-3; 10 bases are a match to TRBD1. J gave up 3 bases and V 4 bases, and 3 bases lay outside the gene matches. This CDR3 is built from 15 residues. Germline lookup yields CDR1 LGHNA and CDR2 YSLEER. This CDR3 reads CASSPDRGLGNTIYF. The CDR3 DNA reads as TGCGCCAGCAGCCCCGACAGGGGGCTTGGAAACACCATATATTTT.

This clonotype was observed a few times. The rearrangement joins TRBV29-1 to TRBJ2-7, with 8 positions matching TRBD2. The germline V gene encodes CDR1 SQVTM and CDR2 ANQGSEA. Trimming took 1 base from V and 6 from J; bases not matched to a gene: 5. This CDR3 contains 13 residues. As DNA, the CDR3 is TGCAGCGTTGAAGCGGGGGGGTTAAGCGAGCAGTACTTC. It yields the protein CSVEAGGLSEQYF.

This clonotype was observed many times. The V gene is TRBV10-3, the J gene TRBJ1-2; no reliable D call. Germline V gives CDR1 ENHRY, CDR2 SYGVKD. The CDR3 runs to 14 residues. V dropped 3 bases and J dropped 4 bases, with 12 bases sitting between them. CDR3 nucleotides: TGTGCCATCAGTGATATAAAAGAAGTCTATGGCTACACCTTC. It encodes CAISDIKEVYGYTF.

In the case of this clonotype: One end of the junction fails to match germline, which may point to a read error. The rearrangement links TRBV6-1 to TRBJ1-5; D might be TRBD1 (5 bases). CDR1 and CDR2 from the germline V gene are MNHNS and SASEGT. The CDR3 covers 14 residues. CDR3 loop: CASSEAGHNQPQHF. In nucleotides, the CDR3 is TGTGCCAGCAGCGAAGCAGGGCACAATCAGCCCCAGCATTTT.

This clonotype has only a few counts. Germline is not matched at one junction end, which may reflect a read error. The rearrangement uses TRBV20-1 and TRBJ2-3, with 8 bases identical to TRBD2. Germline V gene data show CDR1 as DFQATT and CDR2 as SNEGSKA (reference sequence). The CDR3 covers 14 residues. CDR3 in amino acids: CSAVGGGSTDTQYF. The CDR3 nucleotides are TGCAGTGCTGTGGGCGGGGGGAGCACGGATACGCAGTATTTT.

V gene TRBV20-1 combines with J gene TRBJ2-1, with 11 bases lining up with TRBD2. V shed 6 bases, J shed 6 bases, and the junction held 4 bases outside the gene matches. This CDR3 is built from 13 residues. Germline V gene sequence: CDR1 DFQATT, CDR2 SNEGSKA (reference sequence). Here the CDR3 reads CSAEGTSGNEQFF. The CDR3 coding sequence is TGCAGTGCCGAGGGGACTAGCGGCAATGAGCAGTTCTTC.

The table lists this clonotype with a few counts. The rearrangement links TRBV4-1 to TRBJ2-1, with D possibly matching TRBD1 (6 bases). The CDR3 has 16 residues. Trimming stripped 0 bases from V and 4 bases from J, with 13 bases between. Germline-derived CDR1 and CDR2 are MGHRA and YSYEKL. CDR3 sequence (DNA): TGCGCCAGCAGCCAAGAAGGCAGGGGAAGGTACAATGAGCAGTTCTTC. Protein sequence: CASSQEGRGRYNEQFF.

The rearrangement links TRBV7-2 to TRBJ2-1, with D maybe TRBD1 (6 bases). V dropped 8 bases and J dropped 2 bases, with 13 bases sitting between them. This CDR3 region has 14 residues. Germline loops: CDR1 SGHTA, CDR2 FQGNSA. CDR3 coding DNA: TGTGCCAGCGGCCCCCGGACAGCCTACAATGAGCAGTTCTTC. Its translation: CASGPRTAYNEQFF. Looking up the rest from reference TRBV7-2 and TRBJ2-1 gives the full variable domain: GAGVSQSPSNKVTEKGKDVELRCDPISGHTALYWYRQSLGQGLEFLIYFQGNSAPDKSGLPSDRFSAERTGGSVSTLTIQRTQQEDSAVYLCASGPRTAYNEQFFGPGTRLTVL.

This clonotype was observed a handful of times. V is TRBV12-5 and J is TRBJ1-2; D gene ambiguous. The CDR3 has 15 amino acids. Trimming stripped 1 base from V and 9 bases from J, with 18 bases between. Germline-derived CDR1 and CDR2 are LGHNT and FRNRAP. CDR3 sequence (DNA): TGTGCTAGTGGTTTGGCCCTTCCGGGCAGTAGGCGCTACACCTTC. Encoded protein: CASGLALPGSRRYTF.

This chain links TRBV19 with TRBJ2-1, with TRBD1 matching 7 bases. V trimming: 3 bases; J trimming: 4 bases; junction bases outside the gene matches: 12. CDR1 is LNHDA and CDR2 is SQIVND in the germline V gene (reference sequence). This CDR3 has 17 amino acids. The CDR3 DNA reads TGTGCCAGTAGTATGAAGTTTAGGGGGCGAAAGTACAATGAGCAGTTCTTC. Its protein is CASSMKFRGRKYNEQFF.

This clonotype was observed a handful of times. CDR3: CASSNVGSVETQYF. CDR3 sequence (DNA): TGTGCCAGCAGTAACGTCGGGTCTGTAGAGACCCAGTACTTC. The chain couples TRBV6-5 to TRBJ2-5; the D is unclear. The CDR3 extends over 14 amino acids. The ends were cut back, 5 bases at V and 4 bases at J, with 14 bases in the middle. The germline CDR1 and CDR2 sequences are MNHEY and SVGAGI.

This clonotype showed up just a few times. The chain employs TRBV30 and TRBJ2-7; the match to TRBD1 covers 7 bases. Germline values: CDR1 GTSNPN, CDR2 SVGIG (reference sequence). This CDR3 has 14 residues. Trimming took 3 bases from V and 2 from J; bases not matched to a gene: 7. CDR3 DNA: TGTGCCTGGAGACGACAGGGTATCCCCTACGAGCAGTACTTC. Its translation: CAWRRQGIPYEQYF.

V usage is TRBV20-1 and J usage is TRBJ2-1, with 13 bases aligning to TRBD2. The CDR3 has 16 residues. Germline assignment: CDR1 DFQATT and CDR2 SNEGSKA (reference sequence). The ends lost 0 bases at V and 7 bases at J; junction bases unmatched: 6. The CDR3 bases are TGCAGTGCTAGAGATCCCCGACTAGCGGGGGGTAATGAGCAGTTCTTC. Its protein product is CSARDPRLAGGNEQFF.